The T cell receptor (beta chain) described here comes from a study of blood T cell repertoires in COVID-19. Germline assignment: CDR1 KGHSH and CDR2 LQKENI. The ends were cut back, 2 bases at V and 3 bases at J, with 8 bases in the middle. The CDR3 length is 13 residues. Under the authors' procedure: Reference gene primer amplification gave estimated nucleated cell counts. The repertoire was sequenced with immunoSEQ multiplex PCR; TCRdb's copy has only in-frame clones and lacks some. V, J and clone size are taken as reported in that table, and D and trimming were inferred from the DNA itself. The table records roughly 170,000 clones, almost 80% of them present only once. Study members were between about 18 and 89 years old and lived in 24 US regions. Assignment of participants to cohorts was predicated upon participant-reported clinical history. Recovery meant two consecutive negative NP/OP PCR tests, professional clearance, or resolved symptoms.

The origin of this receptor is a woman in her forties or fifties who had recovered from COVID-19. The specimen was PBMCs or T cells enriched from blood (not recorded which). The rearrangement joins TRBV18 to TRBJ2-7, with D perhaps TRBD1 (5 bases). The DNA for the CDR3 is TGTGCCAGCTCACCAGGGGCGGTCTACGAGCAGTACTTC. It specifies CASSPGAVYEQYF.